The 29 T cell receptor beta chains below all came from one sample that was sequenced in a study of blood T cell repertoires in COVID-19. Profiled with immunoSEQ multiplex PCR; TCRdb holds only in-frame clones, not every one. Among 200,000 or so clones, about 80% were seen once, and the ten largest hold 7.5%. Source material: PBMCs or T cells enriched from blood (not recorded which). The source is a man in his forties who had recovered from COVID-19.

CDR3 amino acids: CSVGTGDDSGNTIYF. As DNA, the CDR3 is TGCAGCGTTGGGACAGGTGATGACTCTGGAAACACCATATATTTT. V and J are TRBV29-1 and TRBJ1-3; 7 nucleotides match TRBD1. The CDR3 is made up of 15 amino acids. Germline V gene lookup returns CDR1 SQVTM and CDR2 ANQGSEA. After removal of 4 bases from V and 0 bases from J, the junction contained 6 bases not matched to a gene.

The CDR3 loop reads CASAGQGVKLFF. The DNA of the CDR3 is TGTGCCAGCGCGGGACAGGGGGTAAAACTGTTTTTT. This chain connects TRBV6-5 to TRBJ1-4, with 11 bases lining up with TRBD1. CDR1 and CDR2 (germline): MNHEY, SVGAGI. Losses at the gene ends were 8 bases for V and 10 bases for J; bases not matched to a gene: 3. The CDR3 consists of 12 residues.

The sample holds one count of this clone. The CDR3 sequence is CASTYRENTEAFF. In DNA, the CDR3 is TGTGCCAGTACGTATCGAGAGAACACTGAAGCTTTCTTT. This rearrangement joins TRBV19 to TRBJ1-1, with no clear D. Trimming shortened V by 7 bases and J by 1 base, and 10 bases separated the two germline ends. Germline V CDR1 and CDR2: LNHDA, SQIVND (reference sequence). This CDR3 has 13 residues.

This rearrangement joins TRBV6-4 to TRBJ2-7; perhaps TRBD1 as D (6 bases). Trimming cost V 7 bases and J 0 bases, with 25 bases left between them. From germline, CDR1 is MRHNA and CDR2 SNTAGT. The CDR3 has 18 amino acids. The CDR3 sequence: CASTYTRGSLTPSYEQYF. Written as DNA, the CDR3 is TGTGCCAGCACCTACACGAGGGGGAGTCTTACCCCCTCCTACGAGCAGTACTTC.

The V and J genes are TRBV3-1 (or the pseudogene TRBV3-2) and TRBJ1-4, with 8 nucleotides matching TRBD1. V was pared by 4 bases and J by 8 bases, with 6 bases of the junction left unmatched. Germline V gene lookup returns CDR1 LGHDT and CDR2 YNNKEL (reference sequence). The CDR3 contains 14 residues. CDR3 region: CASSRQGMGEKLFF. The CDR3 DNA reads as TGTGCCAGCAGCCGACAGGGGATGGGGGAAAAACTGTTTTTT.

The chain couples TRBV7-6 to TRBJ1-2, with unresolved D. V dropped 1 base and J dropped 5 bases, with 14 bases sitting between them. The V gene's germline CDR1 is SGHVS and CDR2 FNYEAQ. The CDR3 is 15 residues long. The DNA of the CDR3 is TGTGCCAGCAGCTTAGAGGCGGCCGCTTTATATGGCTACACCTTC. It translates to CASSLEAAALYGYTF. Complete variable domain (other parts from reference TRBV7-6 and TRBJ1-2): GAGVSQSPRYKVTKRGQDVALRCDPISGHVSLYWYRQALGQGPEFLTYFNYEAQQDKSGLPNDRFSAERPEGSISTLTIQRTEQRDSAMYRCASSLEAAALYGYTFGSGTRLTVV.

The chain recombines TRBV7-8 with TRBJ1-2; perhaps TRBD1 as D (6 bases). The CDR3 length is 15 residues. V was shortened by 2 bases and J by 8 bases, with 18 bases between the two germline ends. Germline V gene data show CDR1 as SGHVS and CDR2 as FQNEAQ. DNA for the CDR3: TGTGCCAGCAGCTTAAACGCTATATCGGACAGCGGCTACACCTTC. The encoded protein is CASSLNAISDSGYTF. The variable domain in full, with the rest retrieved from reference TRBV7-8 and TRBJ1-2, is GAGVSQSPRYKVAKRGQDVALRCDPISGHVSLFWYQQALGQGPEFLTYFQNEAQLDKSGLPSDRFFAERPEGSVSTLKIQRTQQEDSAVYLCASSLNAISDSGYTFGSGTRLTVV.

The chain carries TRBV5-4 and TRBJ2-5; 7 nucleotides align to TRBD1. Germline lookup yields CDR1 SGHNT and CDR2 YYREEE (reference sequence). Germline trimming cut 4 bases from V and 5 bases from J; bases unmatched to any gene: 11. This CDR3 spans 15 amino acids. DNA of the CDR3: TGTGCCAGCAGCATAAGGACAGGTGCGCTCGAGACCCAGTACTTC. It is translated as CASSIRTGALETQYF.

This clone was observed a single time. The chain has TRBV7-8 and TRBJ2-1; D remains unclear. This CDR3 has 14 amino acids. V was trimmed by 3 bases and J by 0 bases, leaving 6 bases between them. The germline V gene has CDR1 SGHVS and CDR2 FQNEAQ. The CDR3: CASSLATSYNEQFF. CDR3 coding DNA: TGTGCCAGCAGCTTGGCCACCTCCTACAATGAGCAGTTCTTC.

The chain uses TRBV6-5 and TRBJ2-3; 7 bases align to TRBD1. The CDR3 sequence is 13 residues long. Germline lookup yields CDR1 MNHEY and CDR2 SVGAGI. V was clipped by 8 bases and J by 6 bases; unmatched bases: 8. The CDR3 here is CASAFDRVDTQYF. In DNA form, the CDR3 reads TGTGCCAGCGCCTTTGACAGGGTCGATACGCAGTATTTT.

The V gene is TRBV5-1, the J gene TRBJ1-1; no clear D gene. V was shortened by 1 base and J by 3 bases, with 10 bases between the two germline ends. The CDR3 covers 14 residues. Germline V CDR1 and CDR2: SGHRS, YFSETQ. CDR3 bases: TGCGCCAGCAGCTTGTCCCGACAATACACTGAAGCTTTCTTT. Protein sequence: CASSLSRQYTEAFF.

This chain joins TRBV7-9 and TRBJ1-1; TRBD1 agrees at 7 bases. This CDR3 region has 15 residues. Per germline, CDR1 SEHNR and CDR2 FQNEAQ (reference sequence). Trimming at V came to 2 bases and at J to 1 base, leaving 4 bases not matched to a gene. CDR3 sequence (DNA): TGTGCCAGCAGCTTAATCAGGGGGTGGAACACTGAAGCTTTCTTT. Its protein is CASSLIRGWNTEAFF.

The genes are TRBV24-1 and TRBJ2-1, with TRBD2 matching 10 bases. The length of the CDR3 is 15 residues. Germline V gene lookup returns CDR1 KGHDR and CDR2 SFDVKD. V was clipped by 7 bases and J by 10 bases; unmatched bases: 12. The CDR3 DNA reads TGTGCCACCAGCTATAGCGGGGGGCGTTGGTACGAGCAGTTCTTC. This sequence encodes CATSYSGGRWYEQFF.

The chain links TRBV5-1 to TRBJ2-2; D gene uncertain. Trimming left V 2 bases short and J 7 bases short, with 12 bases between. The length of the CDR3 is 14 residues. From germline, CDR1 is SGHRS and CDR2 YFSETQ. CDR3 protein: CASSLSGTNGELFF. In DNA, the CDR3 is TGCGCCAGCAGCTTATCCGGAACTAACGGGGAGCTGTTTTTT.

About this clone itself: Other DNA sequences of this sample code for an identical CDR3. The chain joins TRBV3-1 (or the pseudogene TRBV3-2) to TRBJ2-7, with 8 bases matching TRBD2. Germline V gene data show CDR1 as LGHDT and CDR2 as YNNKEL (reference sequence). The V and J ends lost 4 bases and 5 bases, in that order; junction bases with no gene match: 7. The CDR3 totals 14 residues. The CDR3 here is CASSRGLDYHEQYF. Written as DNA, the CDR3 is TGTGCCAGCAGCCGGGGACTAGATTACCACGAGCAGTACTTC.

V gene TRBV5-1 combines with J gene TRBJ1-1; the match to TRBD1 covers 7 bases. The germline CDR1 and CDR2 sequences are SGHRS and YFSETQ. Trimming at V came to 4 bases and at J to 6 bases, leaving 9 bases not matched to a gene. The CDR3 consists of 14 residues. The CDR3 protein is CASSLGQPSSEAFF. In DNA, the CDR3 is TGCGCCAGCAGCCTGGGACAGCCTTCCTCTGAAGCTTTCTTT.

The rearrangement uses TRBV5-4 and TRBJ1-4; 9 bases align to TRBD1. J was trimmed by 4 bases and V by 4 bases; bases with no gene match: 8. The CDR3 runs 16 residues. The germline gives CDR1 SGHNT, CDR2 YYREEE (reference sequence). The CDR3 region is CASSTGTGHLNEKLFF. The CDR3 DNA reads as TGTGCCAGCAGCACGGGGACAGGGCATCTTAATGAAAAACTGTTTTTT.

The chain employs TRBV5-1 and TRBJ2-5; D not resolved. This CDR3 has 14 amino acids. The germline gives CDR1 SGHRS, CDR2 YFSETQ. V lost 0 bases and J 4 bases, leaving 10 bases between the germline ends. CDR3 sequence reads: CASSLGGVGETQYF. The CDR3, as DNA: TGCGCCAGCAGCTTGGGCGGAGTGGGAGAGACCCAGTACTTC.

The sample holds a few counts of this clone. J is TRBJ2-3 and V is TRBV4-2; 9 bases are a match to TRBD2. Germline lookup yields CDR1 LGHNA and CDR2 YNFKEQ. V lost 2 bases, J lost 0 bases, and 15 bases stayed unmatched. This CDR3 spans 20 amino acids. The CDR3 spells CASSQRRGGRLSPSTDTQYF. DNA of the CDR3: TGTGCCAGCAGCCAAAGGCGGGGGGGCCGATTATCTCCTAGCACAGATACGCAGTATTTT.

In the case of this clone: Other DNA sequences of this sample code for an identical CDR3. V is TRBV9 and J is TRBJ2-7; TRBD1 agrees at 10 bases. The CDR3 loop spans 15 amino acids. The germline V gene encodes CDR1 SGDLS and CDR2 YYNGEE. J was trimmed by 2 bases and V by 4 bases; bases with no gene match: 6. This CDR3 is CASSPTGTGAYEQYF. In DNA, the CDR3 is TGTGCCAGCAGCCCAACCGGGACAGGGGCCTACGAGCAGTACTTC.

The chain combines TRBV19 with TRBJ1-1; D is unresolved. This CDR3 is built from 14 residues. Trimming removed 3 bases at V and 0 bases at J, with 8 bases between. Germline CDR1 is LNHDA and CDR2 is SQIVND (reference sequence). The CDR3 DNA sequence: TGTGCCAGTAGTATGAGGCAGTTGAACACTGAAGCTTTCTTT. Its translation: CASSMRQLNTEAFF.

This chain connects TRBV11-3 to TRBJ2-1; tentatively, D is TRBD2 (6 bases). The ends were cut back, 4 bases at V and 0 bases at J, with 16 bases in the middle. The CDR3 sequence is 17 residues long. Per the germline V gene, CDR1 is SGHNT and CDR2 is YENEEA. As DNA, the CDR3 is TGTGCCAGCAGCTCTAGTCGCGGGGCTGGCTCCTACAATGAGCAGTTCTTC. It specifies CASSSSRGAGSYNEQFF.

The chain is built from TRBV4-2 and TRBJ2-3, with 12 bases aligning to TRBD2. Trimming cost V 0 bases and J 2 bases; bases outside gene matches: 3. CDR3 length: 17 amino acids. Germline V lookup: CDR1 LGHNA, CDR2 YNFKEQ. The CDR3 DNA reads as TGTGCCAGCAGCCAAGATCTAGCGGGGGGGATCACAGATACGCAGTATTTT. Its protein product is CASSQDLAGGITDTQYF.

V gene TRBV4-2 combines with J gene TRBJ2-1; D might be TRBD2 (5 bases). CDR1 LGHNA and CDR2 YNFKEQ come from the germline V gene. V lost 0 bases and J 10 bases, leaving 13 bases between the germline ends. This CDR3 contains 14 residues. CDR3 residues: CASSQDASLGEQFF. In nucleotides, the CDR3 is TGTGCCAGCAGCCAAGACGCTAGCTTAGGGGAGCAGTTCTTC.

CDR3 nucleotides: TGTGCCAGCAGCGCCCCGGACAGCGTTTTCTCTGGAAACACCATATATTTT. This translates into CASSAPDSVFSGNTIYF. This chain joins TRBV7-2 and TRBJ1-3; possible D gene TRBD1, 6 bases. V was pared by 5 bases and J by 0 bases, with 17 bases between. Germline V lookup: CDR1 SGHTA, CDR2 FQGNSA. CDR3 size: 17 residues.

The rearrangement links TRBV5-4 to TRBJ1-4; D is unclear. V shed 0 bases and J shed 7 bases, with 13 bases lying between them. Germline lookup yields CDR1 SGHNT and CDR2 YYREEE (reference sequence). The CDR3 is 15 amino acids. The CDR3 protein is CASSLGDGQVEKLFF. The CDR3 DNA sequence: TGTGCCAGCAGCTTGGGAGACGGCCAGGTTGAAAAACTGTTTTTT.

The chain employs TRBV5-5 and TRBJ2-3; a possible D gene is TRBD2 (6 bases). CDR3 length: 15 amino acids. CDR1 and CDR2 from the germline V gene are SGHKS and YYEKEE (reference sequence). Trimming removed 3 bases at V and 4 bases at J, with 15 bases between. DNA of the CDR3: TGTGCCAGCAGCTCCGCGGACCGGAGGGCAGATACGCAGTATTTT. Translation gives CASSSADRRADTQYF. Full variable domain (remainder filled in from reference TRBV5-5 and TRBJ2-3): DAGVTQSPTHLIKTRGQQVTLRCSPISGHKSVSWYQQVLGQGPQFIFQYYEKEERGRGNFPDRFSARQFPNYSSELNVNALLLGDSALYLCASSSADRRADTQYFGPGTRLTVL.

Only a few counts were recorded for this clone. V is TRBV5-1 and J is TRBJ1-6; D is undetermined. Deletions cut 3 bases from V and 3 bases from J, with 10 bases between. CDR1 and CDR2 (germline): SGHRS, YFSETQ. The CDR3 runs to 15 residues. The CDR3 here is CASSSARFYNSPLHF. In DNA, the CDR3 is TGCGCCAGCAGCTCCGCCAGGTTCTATAATTCACCCCTCCACTTT.

V is TRBV5-1 and J is TRBJ2-5, with 7 bases matching TRBD1. The germline CDR1 and CDR2 sequences are SGHRS and YFSETQ. The CDR3 runs to 14 residues. The V gene end was trimmed by 0 bases and the J gene end by 4 bases; junction bases not matched to a gene: 3. CDR3 bases: TGCGCCAGCAGCTTGGGACAGGGCGGAGAGACCCAGTACTTC. Amino acid sequence: CASSLGQGGETQYF.